This T cell receptor beta chain derives from a study of regulatory T cells in long-lasting Graves disease. The length of the CDR3 is 13 residues. The V gene's germline CDR1 is MDHEN and CDR2 SYDVKM. V gave up 7 bases and J gave up 4 bases, with 13 bases separating them. In this sample, this clonotype turned up many times. The antigen is not known. Time point given: newly diagnosed GD, antithyroid drugs for less than 3 months. Generation of the TCR library employed RNA extracted from PBMCs. Findings of the study overall: TCR diversity was lower in persistent Graves' patients (versus newly diagnosed ones).

Arm-PCR of CDR3 regions with iRepertoire HTBI primers generated TCR beta libraries. TCRdb fed the multiplex PCR reads into MiXCR, producing one record per CDR3 protein. The sample has a few hundred thousand distinct CDR3 sequences, about 17% seen once. Another study also made use of these data, one on T cells in Graves' hyperthyroidism and ophthalmopathy. From that study: Most thyroid clonotypes with frequency above 0.001 were detected in blood.

The rearrangement uses TRBV28 and TRBJ1-1; a possible D gene is TRBD1 (5 bases). The receptor was derived from a woman under 30 with Graves disease. Material: peripheral blood mononuclear cells (PBMCs), obtained at new diagnosis, from a patient treated with antithyroid drugs. CDR3 bases: TGTGCCAGCAATCGGGGGGGAAGCACTGAAGCTTTCTTT. Its translation is CASNRGGSTEAFF.